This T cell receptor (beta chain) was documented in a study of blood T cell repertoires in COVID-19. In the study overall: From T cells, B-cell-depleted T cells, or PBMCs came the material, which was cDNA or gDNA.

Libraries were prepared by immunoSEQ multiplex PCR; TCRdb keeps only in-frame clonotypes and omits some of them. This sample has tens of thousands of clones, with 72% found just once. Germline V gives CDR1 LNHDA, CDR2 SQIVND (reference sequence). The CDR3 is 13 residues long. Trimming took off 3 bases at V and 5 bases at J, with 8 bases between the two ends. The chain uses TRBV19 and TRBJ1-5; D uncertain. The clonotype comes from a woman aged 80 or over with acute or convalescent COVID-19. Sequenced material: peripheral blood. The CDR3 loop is CASSIFRDQPQHF. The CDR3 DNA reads TGTGCCAGTAGTATTTTTCGAGATCAGCCCCAGCATTTT. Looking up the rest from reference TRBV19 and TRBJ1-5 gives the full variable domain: DGGITQSPKYLFRKEGQNVTLSCEQNLNHDAMYWYRQDPGQGLRLIYYSQIVNDFQKGDIAEGYSVSREKKESFPLTVTSAQKNPTAFYLCASSIFRDQPQHFGDGTRLSIL.